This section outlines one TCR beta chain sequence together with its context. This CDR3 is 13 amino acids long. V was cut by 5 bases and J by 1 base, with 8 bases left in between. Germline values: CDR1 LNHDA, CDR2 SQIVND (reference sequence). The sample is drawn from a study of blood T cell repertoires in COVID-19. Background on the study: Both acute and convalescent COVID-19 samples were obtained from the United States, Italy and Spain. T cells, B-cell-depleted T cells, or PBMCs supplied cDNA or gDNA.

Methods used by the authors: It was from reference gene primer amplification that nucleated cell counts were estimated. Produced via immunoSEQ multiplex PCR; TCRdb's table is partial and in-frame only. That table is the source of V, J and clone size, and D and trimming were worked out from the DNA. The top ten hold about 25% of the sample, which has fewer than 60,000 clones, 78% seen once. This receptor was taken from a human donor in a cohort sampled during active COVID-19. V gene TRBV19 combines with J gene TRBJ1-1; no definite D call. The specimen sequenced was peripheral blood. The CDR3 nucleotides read TGTGCCAGTAGTGGGCTGCCGAACACTGAAGCTTTCTTT. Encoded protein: CASSGLPNTEAFF.